What follows are 10 T cell receptor beta chains derived from one specimen sequenced in a study of response to subunit inactivated influenza vaccine (dated by TCRdb to the late 2010s). Library preparation was by RT-PCR. Sequencing relied on an Illumina HiSeq 2500. TCRdb reanalyzed the raw reads on its own, using fastp at Q25 for trimming and MiXCR for clone calling, and kept in-frame beta chains. For every CDR3 protein sequence, its rows merge into one entry that carries the most common genes and DNA. In all, the sample holds about 570,000 distinct CDR3 sequences, and 11% of those were seen once. 11% of the sample goes to the ten largest clones. The sample also formed part of further work on T cells expressing NK-cell markers. As that second study puts it: 5'RACE template switching, by which a universal primer site and unique molecular identifiers were added, was used to make TCR beta cDNA libraries.

The source material was PBMCs from blood, sampled on the day of vaccination. The receptors originated from a man aged 50 to 59 who received an inactivated influenza vaccine. Donor details come from another sample of the same person, matched by shared clones.

This clonotype was detected a few times. This chain links TRBV6-5 with TRBJ2-3; 9 bases match TRBD2. The CDR3 has 17 residues. Looked up from germline, CDR1 is MNHEY and CDR2 is SVGAGI. The junction had 10 bases not matched to a gene; V was cut back by 2 bases and J by 4 bases. The CDR3, as DNA: TGTGCCAGCAGTTACAGTTTCAGCGGGGGGAGGTCAGATACGCAGTATTTT. This encodes CASSYSFSGGRSDTQYF.

Many counts were recorded for this clonotype. The chain employs TRBV18 and TRBJ1-1, with D unclear. The CDR3 length is 13 residues. V shed 0 bases and J shed 4 bases, with 6 bases lying between them. Germline CDR1 reads KGHSH; CDR2 reads LQKENI. CDR3 sequence: CASSPPLTTEAFF. CDR3 coding DNA: TGTGCCAGCTCACCACCGCTGACCACTGAAGCTTTCTTT.

Concerning this clonotype itself: Its ends do not fully match the called genes, so a read error is possible. V usage is TRBV6-1 and J usage is TRBJ2-6, with D unresolved. The CDR3 totals 17 residues. The germline V gene encodes CDR1 MNHNS and CDR2 SASEGT. The CDR3 DNA follows: TGTGCAAGCACATCCCGGGCCTCTGGCTCTGGGGCCAACGTCCTGACTTTC. Translating it yields CASTSRASGSGANVLTF.

This clonotype came up many times. J is TRBJ2-7 and V is TRBV7-2; D is ambiguous. The CDR3 totals 15 residues. V was cut by 2 bases and J by 2 bases, with 13 bases left in between. CDR1 is SGHTA and CDR2 is FQGNSA in the germline V gene. The CDR3 coding sequence is TGTGCCAGCAGCTTAAGTGGAGCGACGGCCTACGAGCAGTACTTC. Translating it yields CASSLSGATAYEQYF.

This clonotype was counted ten times or more. The V call is TRBV5-1, the J call TRBJ1-5; no clear D. This CDR3 comprises 13 residues. V was clipped by 4 bases and J by 6 bases, with 11 bases between them. Germline values: CDR1 SGHRS, CDR2 YFSETQ. DNA of the CDR3: TGCGCCAGCAGCCCGACTGGAACTCAGCCCCAGCATTTT. Translated, it gives CASSPTGTQPQHF.

In its sample, this clonotype was seen a few times. V gene TRBV20-1 combines with J gene TRBJ2-2, with D perhaps assigned TRBD1 or TRBD2 (5 bases each). CDR3 length: 14 residues. The V gene's germline CDR1 is DFQATT and CDR2 SNEGSKA (reference sequence). V was shortened by 1 base and J by 3 bases, with 9 bases between the two germline ends. In nucleotides, the CDR3 is TGCAGTGCTAGAGCGGGGACCTACACCGGGGAGCTGTTTTTT. Its protein is CSARAGTYTGELFF.

Ten or more counts support this clonotype. The chain recombines TRBV20-1 with TRBJ2-7, with TRBD2 as a possible D gene (5 bases). Germline V CDR1 and CDR2: DFQATT, SNEGSKA (reference sequence). The CDR3 loop spans 14 amino acids. The V and J ends lost 7 bases and 0 bases respectively, with 16 bases between them. The CDR3 DNA reads TGCAGTGACCGGGTTACCGGACTCTCCTACGAGCAGTACTTC. Translating it yields CSDRVTGLSYEQYF.

V and J are TRBV5-1 and TRBJ2-7, with 8 bases fitting TRBD1. Germline CDR1 and CDR2: SGHRS and YFSETQ. The CDR3 length is 15 residues. With 4 bases clipped from V and 6 bases from J, the junction kept 12 bases outside the gene matches. CDR3 coding DNA: TGCGCCAGCAGCGCCCCCGGGACAGGAGACTTCGAGCAGTACTTC. Translated, it gives CASSAPGTGDFEQYF.

V and J are TRBV6-5 and TRBJ1-5; a possible D gene is TRBD1 (6 bases). This CDR3 region has 15 residues. Germline-derived CDR1 and CDR2 are MNHEY and SVGAGI. V lost 2 bases and J lost 5, with 13 bases in between. The CDR3 bases are TGTGCCAGCAGTTACCGAGGGGGAGGTGATCAGCCCCAGCATTTT. It translates to CASSYRGGGDQPQHF.

The chain has TRBV20-1 and TRBJ1-1, with a tentative D call TRBD1 (5 bases). This CDR3 is built from 14 residues. CDR1 is DFQATT and CDR2 is SNEGSKA in the germline V gene (reference sequence). Between the trimmed V and J ends, which lost 5 bases and 6 bases, there was a span of 19 bases. The CDR3 sequence: CSAGEDSSQAEAFF. CDR3 DNA sequence: TGCAGTGCTGGGGAAGACAGCAGTCAGGCTGAAGCTTTCTTT.